Below are 13 T cell receptor beta chains sequenced from a single sample in a study of OX40 agonist ivuxolimab in advanced cancers. Method: immunoSEQ multiplex PCR; TCRdb's copy keeps in-frame clones and lacks some. This table has fewer than 35,000 clones, approximately 90% appearing once. The starting material was CD4+ or CD8+ T cells sorted from blood, obtained in a trial of the OX40 agonist ivuxolimab. The origin of the receptors is an adult with an advanced solid tumor such as melanoma, head and neck, liver or kidney cancer.

This clone was picked up one time. The chain joins TRBV7-8 to TRBJ2-7; D ambiguous. Germline values: CDR1 SGHVS, CDR2 FQNEAQ. With 5 bases removed from V and 2 bases from J, the gap between germline ends came to 7 bases. The CDR3 sequence is 12 residues long. This chain's CDR3 is CASSPPAYEQYF. The CDR3 DNA reads as TGTGCCAGCAGCCCCCCGGCCTACGAGCAGTACTTC.

This chain links TRBV6-5 with TRBJ1-2, with 10 positions matching TRBD1. With 2 bases clipped from V and 4 bases from J, the junction kept 1 base outside the gene matches. The CDR3 runs 14 residues. Germline V gives CDR1 MNHEY, CDR2 SVGAGI. CDR3: CASSYGTGAYGYTF. DNA of the CDR3: TGTGCCAGCAGTTACGGGACAGGGGCCTATGGCTACACCTTC.

The chain joins TRBV5-1 to TRBJ2-7; TRBD2 aligns across 9 bases. This CDR3 region has 15 residues. The V and J ends lost 4 bases and 4 bases, in that order; junction bases with no gene match: 9. Germline V CDR1 and CDR2: SGHRS, YFSETQ. CDR3 DNA sequence: TGCGCCAGCAGCGAGCCTAGCGGGAAAGCTTACGAGCAGTACTTC. Its protein product is CASSEPSGKAYEQYF.

The count of this clone is one. The gene calls are TRBV30 and TRBJ1-3; no definite D call. Trimming shortened V by 5 bases and J by 2 bases, and 13 bases separated the two germline ends. The CDR3 extends over 14 amino acids. CDR1 and CDR2 (germline): GTSNPN, SVGIG (reference sequence). The CDR3 loop is CAWGGTVAGNTIYF. DNA for the CDR3: TGTGCCTGGGGAGGTACGGTAGCTGGAAACACCATATATTTT.

The CDR3 DNA reads as TGTGCCAGCAGACCAACCCGGGACTTTTCCTCTGGGGCCAACGTCCTGACTTTC. Amino acid sequence: CASRPTRDFSSGANVLTF. This sequence joins TRBV2 and TRBJ2-6, with D maybe TRBD2 (6 bases). Germline-derived CDR1 and CDR2 are SNHLY and FYNNEI. This CDR3 has 18 amino acids. The germline V and J ends were trimmed by 6 bases and 0 bases, with 18 bases remaining between them.

There are a few counts of this clone. The V call is TRBV7-2, the J call TRBJ2-2; D is uncertain. V was cut by 0 bases and J by 5 bases, with 22 bases left in between. CDR1 and CDR2 (germline): SGHTA, FQGNSA. The CDR3 runs to 19 residues. Written as DNA, the CDR3 is TGTGCCAGCAGCTTAGCGGGTCCGAGCGCTTTAGGAGAAACCGGGGAGCTGTTTTTT. Translating it yields CASSLAGPSALGETGELFF. Drawing the rest from reference TRBV7-2 and TRBJ2-2, the complete variable domain is GAGVSQSPSNKVTEKGKDVELRCDPISGHTALYWYRQSLGQGLEFLIYFQGNSAPDKSGLPSDRFSAERTGGSVSTLTIQRTQQEDSAVYLCASSLAGPSALGETGELFFGEGSRLTVL.

The rearrangement links TRBV2 to TRBJ2-1; D call uncertain. CDR1 and CDR2 (germline): SNHLY, FYNNEI. The V and J ends lost 3 bases and 10 bases respectively, with 10 bases between them. This CDR3 contains 12 residues. As DNA, the CDR3 is TGTGCCAGCAGTGATGGAACCTTAGAGCAGTTCTTC. This translates into CASSDGTLEQFF.

This CDR3 reads CAISDRGLQGIDNEQFF. The CDR3, as DNA: TGTGCCATCAGCGATCGGGGGCTACAGGGAATTGATAATGAGCAGTTCTTC. The chain is built from TRBV10-3 and TRBJ2-1; D may correspond to TRBD1 or TRBD2 (6 bases each). The ends were cut back, 6 bases at V and 7 bases at J, with 25 bases in the middle. CDR1 and CDR2 from the germline V gene are ENHRY and SYGVKD. CDR3 length equals 17 residues.

This rearrangement joins TRBV15 to TRBJ1-4; 8 nucleotides align to TRBD1. Germline V CDR1 and CDR2: LNHNV, YYDKDF (reference sequence). After removal of 6 bases from V and 8 bases from J, the junction contained 8 bases not matched to a gene. The CDR3 sequence is 14 residues long. CDR3 nucleotide sequence: TGTGCCACCAGAGAACAGGGGGTGAAGGAAAAACTGTTTTTT. Translated, it gives CATREQGVKEKLFF.

J is TRBJ2-7 and V is TRBV7-9; maybe TRBD2 (6 bases). Germline V lookup: CDR1 SEHNR, CDR2 FQNEAQ (reference sequence). V was clipped by 1 base and J by 3 bases, with 10 bases between them. The CDR3 consists of 14 residues. CDR3 sequence (DNA): TGTGCCAGCAGCTTAGAAGGGACTTACTACGAGCAGTACTTC. Translating it yields CASSLEGTYYEQYF.

This clone has only a few counts. The chain recombines TRBV9 with TRBJ2-1; tentative D call: TRBD2 (6 bases). The CDR3 is 15 residues long. Per the germline V gene, CDR1 is SGDLS and CDR2 is YYNGEE. The V end was cut by 4 bases, the J end by 1 base, with 12 bases between. In DNA, the CDR3 is TGTGCCAGCAGCACCTTAAGCGGGTCCTACAATGAGCAGTTCTTC. This encodes CASSTLSGSYNEQFF.

V gene TRBV9 combines with J gene TRBJ2-4; D perhaps matches TRBD2 (7 bases). CDR3 length: 15 residues. The germline V gene encodes CDR1 SGDLS and CDR2 YYNGEE. V was trimmed by 3 bases and J by 6 bases, leaving 16 bases between them. Here the CDR3 DNA reads TGTGCCAGCAGCGCCATGGGGGGGCCGGGAAACATTCAGTACTTC. Amino acids: CASSAMGGPGNIQYF.

This rearrangement joins TRBV7-6 to TRBJ2-7; D unclear. Germline values: CDR1 SGHVS, CDR2 FNYEAQ. The CDR3 is 13 amino acids. The V gene lost 5 bases and the J gene lost 0 bases, with 8 bases spanning the gap. CDR3 amino acids: CASSPIPSYEQYF. In DNA, the CDR3 is TGTGCCAGCAGCCCAATTCCCTCCTACGAGCAGTACTTC.